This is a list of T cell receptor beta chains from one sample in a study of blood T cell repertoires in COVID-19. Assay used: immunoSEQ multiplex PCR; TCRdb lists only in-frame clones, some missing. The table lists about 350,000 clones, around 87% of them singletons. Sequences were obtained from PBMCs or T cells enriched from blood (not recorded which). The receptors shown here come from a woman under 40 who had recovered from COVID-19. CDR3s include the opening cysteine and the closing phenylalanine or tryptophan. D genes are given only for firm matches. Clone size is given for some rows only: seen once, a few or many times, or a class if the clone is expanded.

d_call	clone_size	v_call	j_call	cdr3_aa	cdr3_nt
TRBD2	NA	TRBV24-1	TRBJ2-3	CATSDRRGGEDTQYF	TGTGCCACCAGTGATAGGCGGGGGGGCGAAGATACGCAGTATTTT
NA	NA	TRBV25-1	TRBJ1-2	CASSESRTISGHTF	TGTGCCAGCAGTGAATCGAGGACTATTTCCGGCCACACCTTC
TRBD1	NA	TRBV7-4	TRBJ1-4	CASSSQTGYREKLFF	TGTGCCAGCAGCTCACAGACAGGGTATCGGGAAAAACTGTTTTTT
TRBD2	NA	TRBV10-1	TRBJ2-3	CASSPAGGYTDTQYF	TGCGCCAGCAGTCCAGCGGGGGGATACACAGATACGCAGTATTTT
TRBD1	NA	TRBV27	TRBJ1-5	CASSLSQGARQPQHF	TGTGCCAGCAGTCTCTCACAGGGGGCCCGCCAGCCCCAGCATTTT
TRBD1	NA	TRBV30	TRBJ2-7	CAWGTGPTFYEQYF	TGTGCCTGGGGGACAGGGCCTACCTTCTACGAGCAGTACTTC
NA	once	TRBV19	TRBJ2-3	CASSISWTNTDTQYF	TGTGCCAGTAGTATAAGCTGGACTAACACAGATACGCAGTATTTT
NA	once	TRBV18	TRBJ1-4	CASSLQGIGTNEKLFF	TGTGCCAGCTCGTTACAGGGAATTGGAACTAATGAAAAACTGTTTTTT
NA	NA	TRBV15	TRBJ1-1	CATERDRSLNTEAFF	TGTGCCACCGAGCGAGACAGAAGTTTGAACACTGAAGCTTTCTTT
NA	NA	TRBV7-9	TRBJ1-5	CASSLGPMGPQHF	TGTGCCAGCAGCCTGGGGCCTATGGGGCCCCAGCATTTT
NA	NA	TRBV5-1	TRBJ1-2	CASSETASANYGYTF	TGCGCCAGCAGCGAGACAGCAAGCGCTAACTATGGCTACACCTTC
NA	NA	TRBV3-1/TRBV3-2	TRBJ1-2	CASSRRENYTF	TGTGCCAGCAGCCGACGGGAGAACTACACCTTC
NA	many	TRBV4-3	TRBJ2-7	CASSQDFRGIDYEQYF	TGCGCCAGCAGCCAAGATTTCAGGGGAATTGACTACGAGCAGTACTTC
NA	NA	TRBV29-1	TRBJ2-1	CSVEDLASAEQFF	TGCAGCGTTGAAGATCTGGCCTCTGCCGAGCAGTTCTTC
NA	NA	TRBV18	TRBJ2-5	CASSPLRGNQETQYF	TGTGCCAGCTCACCCCTGAGGGGGAACCAAGAGACCCAGTACTTC
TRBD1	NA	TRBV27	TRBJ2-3	CASSGTGGRTDTQYF	TGTGCCAGCTCCGGGACAGGGGGCCGCACAGATACGCAGTATTTT
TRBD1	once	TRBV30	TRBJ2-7	CAWGTNRGLYEQYF	TGTGCCTGGGGGACGAACAGGGGGCTCTACGAGCAGTACTTC
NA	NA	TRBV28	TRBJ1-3	CASSPSAGPSSGNTIYF	TGTGCCAGCAGTCCCTCGGCGGGGCCTAGCTCTGGAAACACCATATATTTT
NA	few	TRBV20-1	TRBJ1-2	CSAAGKDGYTF	TGCAGTGCCGCGGGGAAGGATGGCTACACCTTC
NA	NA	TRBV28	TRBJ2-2	CASSLAGPGELFF	TGTGCCAGCAGTTTAGCGGGTCCCGGGGAGCTGTTTTTT
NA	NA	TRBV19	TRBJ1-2	CASSLIIQGGVSGYTF	TGTGCCAGTAGTTTAATAATACAAGGCGGCGTCAGTGGCTACACCTTC
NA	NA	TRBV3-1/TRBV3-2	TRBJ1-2	CASSQGRDGYTF	TGTGCCAGCAGCCAGGGGAGGGATGGCTACACCTTC
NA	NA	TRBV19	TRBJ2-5	CASSPGETQYF	TGTGCCAGTAGCCCCGGAGAGACCCAGTACTTC
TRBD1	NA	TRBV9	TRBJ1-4	CASSDGQGNEKLFF	TGTGCCAGCAGCGACGGACAGGGAAATGAAAAACTGTTTTTT
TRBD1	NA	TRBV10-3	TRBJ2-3	CAISEGNRGDTDTQYF	TGTGCCATCAGTGAGGGGAACAGGGGGGACACAGATACGCAGTATTTT
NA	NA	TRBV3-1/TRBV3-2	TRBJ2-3	CASSQGSYTDTQYF	TGTGCCAGCAGCCAAGGGAGCTACACAGATACGCAGTATTTT
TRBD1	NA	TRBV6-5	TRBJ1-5	CASSSYRGDQPQHF	TGTGCCAGCAGCTCGTACAGGGGGGACCAGCCCCAGCATTTT
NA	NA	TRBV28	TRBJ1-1	CASSLPATVKNTEAFF	TGTGCCAGCAGTTTACCCGCGACAGTCAAGAACACTGAAGCTTTCTTT
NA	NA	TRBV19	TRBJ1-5	CASSYYRGNQPQHF	TGTGCCAGTAGCTACTACAGGGGCAATCAGCCCCAGCATTTT
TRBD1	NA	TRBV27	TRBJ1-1	CASRIGQGLMNTEAFF	TGTGCCAGCAGAATCGGACAGGGTCTAATGAACACTGAAGCTTTCTTT
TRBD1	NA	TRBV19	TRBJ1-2	CASSITQGANYGYTF	TGTGCCAGTAGTATAACACAGGGGGCTAACTATGGCTACACCTTC
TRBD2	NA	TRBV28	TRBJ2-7	CASSFVLGGEYF	TGTGCCAGCAGCTTCGTCCTTGGGGGGGAGTACTTC
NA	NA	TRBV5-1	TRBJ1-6	CASSLDRDDSPLHF	TGCGCCAGCAGCTTGGACAGGGATGACTCACCCCTCCACTTT
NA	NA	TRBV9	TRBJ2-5	CASSPGSGVQETQYF	TGTGCCAGCAGCCCCGGATCGGGGGTCCAAGAGACCCAGTACTTC
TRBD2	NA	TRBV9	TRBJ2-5	CASSVEERGGRETQYF	TGTGCCAGCAGCGTAGAGGAGCGGGGGGGCCGCGAGACCCAGTACTTC
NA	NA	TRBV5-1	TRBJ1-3	CASSTSGFGSGNTIYF	TGCGCCAGCAGCACCTCAGGGTTTGGCTCTGGAAACACCATATATTTT
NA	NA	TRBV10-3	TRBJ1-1	CAISDPEHTEAFF	TGTGCCATCAGTGACCCAGAACACACTGAAGCTTTCTTT
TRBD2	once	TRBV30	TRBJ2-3	CAWERGVRDTQYF	TGTGCCTGGGAGCGGGGGGTACGCGATACGCAGTATTTT
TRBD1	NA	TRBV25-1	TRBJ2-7	CASSPTDRGSGVNEQYF	TGTGCCAGCAGTCCTACGGACAGGGGATCGGGGGTTAACGAGCAGTACTTC
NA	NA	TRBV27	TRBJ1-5	CADLEDLQPQHF	TGTGCCGACCTTGAGGATCTTCAGCCCCAGCATTTT
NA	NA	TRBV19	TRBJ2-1	CASSPTGSSYNEQFF	TGTGCCAGTAGCCCGACTGGGAGCTCCTACAATGAGCAGTTCTTC
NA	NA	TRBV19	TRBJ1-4	CASRPPGAGEKLFF	TGTGCCAGTAGGCCGCCAGGGGCCGGTGAAAAACTGTTTTTT
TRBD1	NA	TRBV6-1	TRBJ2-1	CASSEGRQGDYNEQFF	TGTGCCAGCAGTGAAGGGAGACAGGGAGATTACAATGAGCAGTTCTTC
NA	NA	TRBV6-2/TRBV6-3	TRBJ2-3	CASSPWPTDTQYF	TGTGCCAGCAGTCCCTGGCCCACAGATACGCAGTATTTT
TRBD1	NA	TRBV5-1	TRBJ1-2	CASSPGGTGLYGYTF	TGCGCCAGCAGCCCCGGCGGGACAGGACTCTATGGCTACACCTTC
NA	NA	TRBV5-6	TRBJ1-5	CASSLGGPSNQPQHF	TGTGCCAGCAGCTTGGGGGGCCCTAGCAATCAGCCCCAGCATTTT
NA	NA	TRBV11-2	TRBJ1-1	CASRPGGTDSTEAFF	TGTGCCAGCAGGCCCGGCGGCACCGATTCCACTGAAGCTTTCTTT
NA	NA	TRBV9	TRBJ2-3	CASSVGGLSTDTQYF	TGTGCCAGCAGCGTAGGGGGACTCAGCACAGATACGCAGTATTTT
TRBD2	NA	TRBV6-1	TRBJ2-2	CASSEATSGGEGGELFF	TGTGCCAGCAGTGAAGCGACTAGCGGGGGGGAAGGCGGGGAGCTGTTTTTT
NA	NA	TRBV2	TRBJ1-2	CASGGAGTLPTGYTF	TGTGCCAGCGGGGGGGCGGGGACCCTTCCAACTGGCTACACCTTC
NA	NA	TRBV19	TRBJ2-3	CASKGGGTDTQYF	TGTGCCAGTAAAGGGGGAGGCACAGATACGCAGTATTTT
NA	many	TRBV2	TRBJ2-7	CASIRTASSYEQYF	TGTGCCAGCATTAGGACAGCCAGTTCCTACGAGCAGTACTTC
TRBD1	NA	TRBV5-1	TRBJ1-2	CASSPDRAHGYTF	TGCGCCAGCAGTCCGGACAGGGCCCATGGCTACACCTTC
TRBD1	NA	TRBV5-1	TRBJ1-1	CASSFPGGMNTEAFF	TGCGCCAGCAGCTTCCCAGGGGGCATGAACACTGAAGCTTTCTTT
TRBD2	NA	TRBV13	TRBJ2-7	CASSSRGASSYEQYF	TGTGCCAGCAGTTCGCGGGGGGCCAGCTCCTACGAGCAGTACTTC
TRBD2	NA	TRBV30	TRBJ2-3	CACSGGSTDTQYF	TGTGCCTGTTCGGGGGGTAGCACAGATACGCAGTATTTT